The entry that follows covers one TCR beta chain sequence. Its antigen is not identified. The data stem from a study of radiotherapy plus CTLA-4 blockade in lung cancer. Study details: For around 18% of patients, objective responses occurred, and about 33% had disease control.

The CDR3 has 14 amino acids. Germline loops: CDR1 MNHNS, CDR2 SASEGT. V dropped 3 bases and J dropped 3 bases, with 12 bases sitting between them. Study-level points and caveats: There was expansion of tumor-derived TCR clones in blood after radiotherapy plus ipilimumab.

The method was immunoSEQ multiplex PCR; TCRdb's version includes in-frame clones alone and lacks a portion of them. The data show about 99,000 clones, around 90% seen once. J is TRBJ2-7 and V is TRBV6-1; possible D gene TRBD1, 6 bases. The receptor was isolated from a human donor with non-small cell lung cancer that progressed on radiotherapy plus ipilimumab. The specimen was peripheral blood, collected from a patient treated with radiotherapy plus ipilimumab. CDR3 nucleotide sequence: TGTGCCAGCAGTGAGCTGACAGGCTTCTACGAGCAGTACTTC. Its translation: CASSELTGFYEQYF.